The T cell receptor beta chain under discussion was sequenced for a study of blood T cell repertoires in COVID-19. Whole-study context: Sample material is recorded as cDNA or gDNA derived from T cells, B-cell-depleted T cells, or PBMCs.

The authors' processing: Amplifying reference gene primers gave estimates of nucleated cell counts. Here immunoSEQ multiplex PCR was the method, and the copy in TCRdb shows in-frame clones only, minus some. V, J and clone size were drawn from that table, and D and trimming were deduced from the DNA. This repertoire shows around 72,000 clones, around 76% found once; its top ten account for 18%. Germline V gene data show CDR1 as MGHRA and CDR2 as YSYEKL. The length of the CDR3 is 15 residues. The junction had 2 bases not matched to a gene; V was cut back by 0 bases and J by 2 bases. This clone appeared a few times.

Sequenced input: peripheral blood. The clonotype was recovered from a human donor in a cohort sampled during active COVID-19. The J gene is TRBJ2-7, the V gene TRBV4-1; TRBD1 aligns across 9 bases. CDR3 nucleotides: TGCGCCAGCAGCCAAGATCGGGACAGGGCCTACGAGCAGTACTTC. Its translation is CASSQDRDRAYEQYF.